The 10 T cell receptor beta chains given below trace back to one sample, sequenced in a study of blood T cell repertoires in COVID-19. Sequencing used immunoSEQ multiplex PCR; TCRdb keeps in-frame clones, though not all of them. The repertoire holds 140,000 or so clones, with 80% to 85% as singletons. Material: peripheral blood. These receptors all come from a man under 40 with COVID-19, enrolled during active disease.

This sequence joins TRBV7-3 and TRBJ2-3; the match to TRBD2 covers 8 bases. CDR3 length: 15 amino acids. V gave up 5 bases and J gave up 2 bases; unmatched junction bases: 6. In germline, CDR1 is SGHTA, CDR2 FQGTGA. The CDR3 loop is CASSLGLAYTDTQYF. The CDR3 nucleotides read TGTGCCAGCAGCCTAGGACTAGCCTACACAGATACGCAGTATTTT.

CDR3 sequence: CASRISGQATEQYF. DNA of the CDR3: TGTGCCAGCAGGATAAGTGGACAGGCTACAGAGCAGTACTTC. The chain joins TRBV28 to TRBJ2-7, with 7 bases matching TRBD1. Germline V gene lookup returns CDR1 MDHEN and CDR2 SYDVKM. CDR3 length equals 14 residues. Losses at the gene ends were 6 bases for V and 7 bases for J; bases not matched to a gene: 12.

The V and J genes are TRBV7-2 and TRBJ2-2, with 7 bases lining up with TRBD1. The J segment lost 4 bases and the V segment lost 3 bases, leaving 5 bases of the junction unmatched. The CDR3 totals 15 residues. Germline V gene lookup returns CDR1 SGHTA and CDR2 FQGNSA. CDR3: CASSFSPGGTGELFF. CDR3 in DNA: TGTGCCAGCAGCTTTAGTCCAGGGGGCACCGGGGAGCTGTTTTTT.

The chain couples TRBV6-6 to TRBJ1-2; 10 nucleotides line up with TRBD1. The CDR3 length is 16 residues. Germline V gene data show CDR1 as MNHNY and CDR2 as SVGAGI (reference sequence). With 4 bases clipped from V and 4 bases from J, the junction kept 9 bases outside the gene matches. The DNA of the CDR3 is TGTGCCAGCAGTTTAGAGTCGGGACAGGGGACCTATGGCTACACCTTC. This sequence encodes CASSLESGQGTYGYTF.

The genes are TRBV19 and TRBJ2-1; 8 bases match TRBD2. Trimming took 5 bases from V and 15 from J; bases not matched to a gene: 15. The CDR3 is 14 residues long. Germline values: CDR1 LNHDA, CDR2 SQIVND (reference sequence). In DNA form, the CDR3 reads TGTGCCAGTAGTGGATTGGTCGGAGCGGGAGTCTGGTTCTTC. It encodes CASSGLVGAGVWFF.

This chain joins TRBV19 and TRBJ2-6, with TRBD2 matching 7 bases. CDR1 LNHDA and CDR2 SQIVND come from the germline V gene (reference sequence). Unmatched junction bases numbered 5, after V lost 6 bases and J lost 0 bases. This CDR3 is 16 amino acids long. The CDR3 sequence is CASRDWGGSGANVLTF. For the CDR3, the DNA is TGTGCCAGTAGGGATTGGGGGGGCTCTGGGGCCAACGTCCTGACTTTC.

The V gene is TRBV10-3, the J gene TRBJ2-2; D possibly corresponds to TRBD1 (6 bases). CDR1 ENHRY and CDR2 SYGVKD come from the germline V gene. This CDR3 spans 14 amino acids. V was pared by 4 bases and J by 4 bases, with 10 bases between. CDR3 DNA: TGTGCCATCAGTGGTGTAGGGGGCACCGGGGAGCTGTTTTTT. The encoded protein is CAISGVGGTGELFF.

V gene TRBV19 combines with J gene TRBJ2-1, with 11 bases matching TRBD2. Germline CDR1 is LNHDA and CDR2 is SQIVND (reference sequence). V lost 10 bases, J lost 8 bases, and 10 bases stayed unmatched. The CDR3 spans 14 residues. The chain's CDR3 is CATTVAGGSYEQFF. The DNA for the CDR3 is TGTGCCACTACCGTAGCGGGAGGGTCCTATGAGCAGTTCTTC.

This clone came up once. This chain uses TRBV28 with TRBJ1-3; no definite D call. The germline V and J ends were trimmed by 2 bases and 0 bases, with 8 bases remaining between them. Germline V gives CDR1 MDHEN, CDR2 SYDVKM. This CDR3 region has 15 residues. CDR3 DNA sequence: TGTGCCAGCAGTTTACCCGCCGGCTCTGGAAACACCATATATTTT. Translated, it gives CASSLPAGSGNTIYF.

The rearrangement links TRBV9 to TRBJ2-7, with 8 positions matching TRBD2. This CDR3 spans 16 amino acids. J gave up 3 bases and V 3 bases, and 11 bases lay outside the gene matches. In germline, CDR1 is SGDLS, CDR2 YYNGEE. The DNA of the CDR3 is TGTGCCAGCAGCGCATTGGAAAGCGGGAGTGTCTACGAGCAGTACTTC. Amino acid sequence: CASSALESGSVYEQYF.